The 7 T cell receptor beta chains presented below share a single source sample, sequenced in a study of blood T cell repertoires in COVID-19. Measured with immunoSEQ multiplex PCR; TCRdb has only the in-frame clones, and not every one. This sample has under 200,000 clones, with 75% to 85% found just once. The sample taken for sequencing was PBMCs or T cells enriched from blood (not recorded which). The receptors were gathered from an older woman who had recovered from COVID-19.

V gene TRBV5-1 combines with J gene TRBJ2-3; TRBD1 matches 7 bases. Losses at the gene ends were 5 bases for V and 6 bases for J; bases not matched to a gene: 12. The germline CDR1 and CDR2 sequences are SGHRS and YFSETQ. This CDR3 contains 15 residues. CDR3: CASSTGQDGTDTQYF. The CDR3 DNA follows: TGCGCCAGCAGTACCGGACAGGACGGTACGGATACGCAGTATTTT.

V and J are TRBV6-4 and TRBJ2-2; no clear D gene. The CDR3 is 13 amino acids. V was trimmed by 2 bases and J by 5 bases, leaving 6 bases between them. The germline V gene encodes CDR1 MRHNA and CDR2 SNTAGT. In DNA form, the CDR3 reads TGTGCCAGCAGTGACCAGGAAACCGGGGAGCTGTTTTTT. Protein: CASSDQETGELFF.

The J gene is TRBJ2-2, the V gene TRBV5-4; 9 bases are shared with TRBD1. From germline, CDR1 is SGHNT and CDR2 YYREEE (reference sequence). The CDR3 covers 15 residues. Trimming at V came to 4 bases and at J to 4 bases, leaving 5 bases not matched to a gene. The CDR3 bases are TGTGCCAGCAGCCGAGGGACAGGGCCCACCGGGGAGCTGTTTTTT. Protein product: CASSRGTGPTGELFF.

The chain has TRBV4-1 and TRBJ2-7, with 12 bases that match TRBD2. Germline V gene data show CDR1 as MGHRA and CDR2 as YSYEKL. J was trimmed by 3 bases and V by 0 bases; bases with no gene match: 9. The length of the CDR3 is 18 residues. CDR3 nucleotide sequence: TGCGCCAGCAGCCAAGAACCATTTGAGACTAGCGGGGGCTACGAGCAGTACTTC. Translating gives CASSQEPFETSGGYEQYF.

The chain is built from TRBV5-1 and TRBJ2-2, with D possibly TRBD1 on 5 matching bases. Germline-derived CDR1 and CDR2 are SGHRS and YFSETQ. The V end lost 7 bases, the J end lost 1 base, and 17 bases lay between the germline ends. The CDR3 is made up of 16 amino acids. For the CDR3, the DNA is TGCGCCAGCGGGTGGACACCCACTCAGAACACCGGGGAGCTGTTTTTT. Its protein product is CASGWTPTQNTGELFF.

The chain uses TRBV6-5 and TRBJ2-1, with 7 bases matching TRBD1. The CDR3 is 14 residues long. Losses at the gene ends were 7 bases for V and 5 bases for J; bases not matched to a gene: 8. The germline CDR1 and CDR2 sequences are MNHEY and SVGAGI. Here the CDR3 reads CASTRQGKDNEQFF. CDR3 nucleotide sequence: TGTGCCAGCACCCGACAGGGTAAGGACAATGAGCAGTTCTTC.

This clone has only a few counts. The chain joins TRBV19 to TRBJ2-3; D unclear. CDR3 length: 13 residues. V lost 3 bases to trimming and J lost 6 bases, with 10 bases between them. The germline V gene encodes CDR1 LNHDA and CDR2 SQIVND (reference sequence). Written as DNA, the CDR3 is TGTGCCAGTAGTATTCGCACAGCCGATACGCAGTATTTT. Residues: CASSIRTADTQYF.